This T cell receptor (beta chain) was captured by sequencing in a study of early T cells in non-severe SARS-CoV-2 infection. Overall study: Unsorted whole blood bulk RNA was sequenced, with unpaired chains. General observations from the study: CD4 and private specificities were missed by VDJdb matching, which favored anti-spike CD8 responses.

Individual cDNA molecules were tagged with unique molecular identifiers, the study reported. TCRdb reprocessed the 5' RACE reads via MiXCR and lists one record per CDR3 protein. The data hold some 80,000 distinct CDR3 sequences, with 12% to 15% observed a single time. This clonotype was found a few times. Antigen unknown. This CDR3 comprises 13 residues. The V gene end was trimmed by 5 bases and the J gene end by 4 bases; junction bases not matched to a gene: 4. The germline V gene has CDR1 DFQATT and CDR2 SNEGSKA (reference sequence). The sequenced sample consisted of whole blood. The clonotype comes from an adult who was a healthcare worker with PCR-confirmed SARS-CoV-2 infection or an uninfected control (not recorded which). The chain links TRBV20-1 to TRBJ1-5; 8 nucleotides agree with TRBD1. The CDR3 loop is CSAEQGVNQPQHF. Here the CDR3 DNA reads TGCAGTGCTGAACAGGGGGTTAATCAGCCCCAGCATTTT.